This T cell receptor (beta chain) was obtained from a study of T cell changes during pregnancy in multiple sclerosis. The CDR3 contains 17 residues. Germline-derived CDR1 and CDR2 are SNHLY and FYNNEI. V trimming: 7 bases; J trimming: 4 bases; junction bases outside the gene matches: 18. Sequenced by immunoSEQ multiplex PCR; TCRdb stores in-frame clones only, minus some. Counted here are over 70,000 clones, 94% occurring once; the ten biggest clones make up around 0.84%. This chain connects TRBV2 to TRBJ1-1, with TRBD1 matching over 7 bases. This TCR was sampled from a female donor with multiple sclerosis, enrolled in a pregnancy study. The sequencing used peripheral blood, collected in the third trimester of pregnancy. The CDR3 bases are TGTGCCAGCATCCTCTCCTCCTTGGCAGGGGGGCTCACTGAAGCTTTCTTT. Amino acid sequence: CASILSSLAGGLTEAFF.